Listed below are T cell receptor beta chains from one sample, sequenced in a study of shared clonotypes between healthy human individuals. Clones were sequenced by immunoSEQ multiplex PCR, and TCRdb holds only the in-frame ones, with some missing. The data hold some 2,000,000 clones, with roughly 95% observed a single time. The sequencing sample was made of naive CD4+ T cells sorted from blood. These receptors all stem from a man aged 18 to 30 in good health. CDR3s include the opening cysteine and the closing phenylalanine or tryptophan. Expanded clones get a size class; other rows say once, few or many, or leave the size out.

TRBV18 . CASSPSVGGYGYTF
TRBV11-2 once CASSLGRGVWSEAFF
TRBV10-2 . CASRSSGVETQYF
TRBV20-1 . CTLAAGTQYF
TRBV7-2 . CASSLTRVQETQYF
TRBV28 . CASSFGTGLGMNTEAFF
TRBV25-1 . CASSGGRESLHF
TRBV2 . CASSAVGVNTGELFF
TRBV10-3 . CAISEFPKGISGNTIYF
TRBV7-8 . CASSLFPRGDEKLFF
TRBV18 . CASSPPAGGYGYTF
TRBV28 . CASSLQSNYGYTF
TRBV6-1 . CASSELRTARVAFF
TRBV29-1 . CSVEDQGRINTEAFF
TRBV10-2 . CASSEGTSGGHNEQFF
TRBV18 . CASSPPQRGPQHF
TRBV9 . CASSVAGLAATDTQYF
TRBV7-2 once CASSLGLAGAEYF
TRBV4-3 . CASSQELAGANNEQFF
TRBV2 . CASSERGLSPTDTQYF
TRBV7-9 . CASSYEREGRTDTQYF
TRBV7-6 . CASSFNRGPNEQYF
TRBV18 . CASSPLGSVIYGYTF
TRBV6-1 . CASSENLLAGVGTDTQYF
TRBV27 . CASSSVTDTQYF
TRBV5-4 . CASSLAGASGAYEQYF
TRBV18 few CASSPGLAGVDTQYF
TRBV19 . CASAAGQGGKLFF
TRBV9 . CASSPGGQANTEAFF
TRBV5-4 . CASSLAARGYSNQPQHF
TRBV30 . CAWSTGRNYEQYF
TRBV5-1 . CASSPRLAATNTGELFF
TRBV25-1 . CASSEVAWTEAFF
TRBV9 few CASSVGQSSYEQYF
TRBV11-2 . CASSQRDYGYTF
TRBV4-3 . CASSRDRGTEAFF
TRBV28 . CASSNPTGANEKLFF
TRBV9 . CASSGRHFSRGSSTDTQYF
TRBV10-3 . CAISEELSYEQYF
TRBV5-5 . CASRPRVGSQETQYF
TRBV5-8 once CASSRQGPYEQYF
TRBV5-1 . CASSLVGGQETQYF
TRBV7-6 . CASSLSAQLEKLFF
TRBV9 . CASSVDARGYEQYF
TRBV18 . CASSPGTTNYGYTF
TRBV11-2 . CASSLVFYGYTF
TRBV7-2 . CASSLFLGTGELFF
TRBV10-3 . CATRGTGEKETQYF
TRBV30 . CAWSVLTAQVREQYF
TRBV29-1 . CSVGYGASTDTQYF
TRBV7-2 . CASSSPRGGRATGNEQFF
TRBV5-5 . CASSLGQGITYEQYF
TRBV6-5 . CASSRGQGVSKAFF
TRBV30 . CAWKGGGNEQFF
TRBV18 . CASSPPGERNTGELFF
TRBV4-1 . CASSTRTGGNQPQHF
TRBV28 . CATRLAGPNEQFF
TRBV14 few CASSRPGTRNEQFF
TRBV19 . CASSIDGRVYGYTF